The rows below give T cell receptor beta chains drawn from one sample of a study of T cells in Graves' hyperthyroidism and ophthalmopathy. TCRdb reprocessed the multiplex PCR reads via MiXCR and lists one record per CDR3 protein. The sample has roughly 630,000 distinct CDR3 sequences, approximately 15% seen once. The specimen sequenced was blood. These receptors all come from a woman aged 30 to 39 with Graves' hyperthyroidism. CDR3s include the opening cysteine and the closing phenylalanine or tryptophan. The D gene is left open where the match is weak. The listing skips clone size in some rows; elsewhere it reads once, few, many or a size class.

clone size	V gene	J gene	D gene	CDR3 DNA	CDR3 protein
NA	TRBV7-2	TRBJ2-2	NA	TGTGCCAGCAGAACCCGGACTAACCTCAACACCGGGGAGCTGTTTTTT	CASRTRTNLNTGELFF
many	TRBV10-2	TRBJ1-1	NA	TGCGCCACCCAAAAAGGGGACACTGAAGCTTTCTTT	CATQKGDTEAFF
few	TRBV14	TRBJ1-1	NA	TGTGCCAGCAGCCTTCGAACAGGGATGTACACTGAAGCTTTCTTT	CASSLRTGMYTEAFF
many	TRBV6-5	TRBJ2-7	NA	TGTGCCAGCAGTTACTCGATGGCGAGAAGCGCTACCTACGAGCAGTACTTC	CASSYSMARSATYEQYF
many	TRBV9	TRBJ2-5	NA	TGTGCCAGCAGCGTAATACCCGAGCGGACCCAGTACTTC	CASSVIPERTQYF
many	TRBV30	TRBJ2-2	TRBD2	TGTGCCTCCAATCGACTAGCGGGGTACACCGGGGAGCTGTTTTTT	CASNRLAGYTGELFF
few	TRBV27	TRBJ2-7	TRBD1	TGTGTCGTGGGACAGGGGAACTACGAGCAGTACTTC	CVVGQGNYEQYF
many	TRBV28	TRBJ2-5	NA	TGTGCCAGCAGCCTGCTCGACAATCAAGAGACCCAGTACTTC	CASSLLDNQETQYF
few	TRBV10-3	TRBJ2-2	TRBD2	TGTGCCATCAGCGCTCCTGGGCATGGGACTAGCGTTGGCGGGGAGCTGTTTTTT	CAISAPGHGTSVGGELFF
NA	TRBV4-1	TRBJ2-2	NA	TGCGCCAGCAGCCAAGATACGCCAGGGAAAACCGGGGAGCTGTTTTTT	CASSQDTPGKTGELFF
NA	TRBV30	TRBJ2-7	TRBD1	TGTGCCTGGACCCCAGGGGGAATCCCCTACGAGCAGTACTTC	CAWTPGGIPYEQYF
NA	TRBV19	TRBJ1-5	NA	TGTGCCAGTAGTATAGCCGGGAAAGGCCAGCCCCAGCATTTT	CASSIAGKGQPQHF
few	TRBV19	TRBJ1-5	TRBD1	TGTGCCAGTAGTTCCACAGGGGCGCGTCAGCCCCAGCATTTT	CASSSTGARQPQHF
few	TRBV7-2	TRBJ1-1	TRBD1	TGTGCCAGCAGCTTAGGGTGGCGGGACAGGGGACTGAACACTGAAGCTCTCTTT	CASSLGWRDRGLNTEALF
few	TRBV27	TRBJ2-1	TRBD2	TGTGCCAGCAGTTCCGAACTAGCGGGGACCTACAATGAGCAGTTCTTC	CASSSELAGTYNEQFF
many	TRBV27	TRBJ2-5	NA	TGTGCCAGCAGTTTTAGGCGGGAAGAGACCCAGTACTTC	CASSFRREETQYF